These T cell receptor beta chains were read from a single sample in a study of T cell repertoires and HLA-DP antigens. The antigens these receptors bind are not known. Data came from immunoSEQ multiplex PCR; TCRdb stores just in-frame clones and leaves some out. Counted here are about 110,000 clones, 85% to 95% occurring once; the ten biggest clones make up less than 0.35%. Sequenced input: CD4+ T cells from PBMCs. These receptor sequences come from a woman aged 18-29 years in good health and CMV-seronegative. Both conserved end residues are part of each CDR3. The order of the fields is V gene, J gene, D gene, clone size, CDR3 DNA, CDR3 protein. A D gene is named only where the DNA matches it firmly. Size tells how often a clone was seen (once, few, many) or the class of an expanded clone, and some rows leave it out.

>TRBV7-2|TRBJ1-5|NA|NA
TGTGCCAGCAGCTTAGTAACAGGAGGTAATCAGCCCCAGCATTTT
CASSLVTGGNQPQHF
>TRBV6-5|TRBJ2-5|TRBD1|NA
TGTGCCAGCAGTCCCGGACAGGGCACCCAGTACTTC
CASSPGQGTQYF
>TRBV28|TRBJ1-2|NA|NA
TGTGCCAGCAGCTCAAAAGGCGAGAACTATGGCTACACCTTC
CASSSKGENYGYTF
>TRBV9|TRBJ1-1|NA|NA
TGTGCCAGCGCTCAGGGGATTAACACTGAAGCTTTCTTT
CASAQGINTEAFF
>TRBV18|TRBJ2-2|NA|NA
TGTGCCAGCTCCAAGGATCGGAACACCGGGGAGCTGTTTTTT
CASSKDRNTGELFF
>TRBV6-1|TRBJ2-7|TRBD2|NA
TGTGCCAGCAGTGACCCCGGGACTAGCGGGATTCTGGGGGAGCAGTACTTC
CASSDPGTSGILGEQYF
>TRBV5-6|TRBJ2-7|NA|NA
TGTGCCAGCAGCCTTCTCGGGACCGGGACCTACGAGCAGTACTTC
CASSLLGTGTYEQYF
>TRBV7-6|TRBJ2-7|NA|NA
TGTGCCAGCAGCTTAGCAGGGACTGGCTCCTACGAGCAGTACTTC
CASSLAGTGSYEQYF
>TRBV6-5|TRBJ1-4|TRBD1|NA
TGTGCCAGCAGTTCCAAGGACAGGGTACTGTTTTTT
CASSSKDRVLFF
>TRBV15|TRBJ1-1|NA|NA
TGTGCCACCAGCAGAGATCCCCGTATGACAGTCGCTGAAGCTTTCTTT
CATSRDPRMTVAEAFF
>TRBV6-5|TRBJ1-1|NA|NA
TGTGCCAGCAAGCGAGGGGCCATGAACACTGAAGCTTTCTTT
CASKRGAMNTEAFF
>TRBV29-1|TRBJ2-5|TRBD1|once
TGCAGCGTTGAAGTTTACAGGGGGCGCTGGGAGACCCAGTACTTC
CSVEVYRGRWETQYF
>TRBV28|TRBJ2-3|TRBD2|once
TGTGCCAGCAGTTTCTTTAGCGGGAGGACCAGCACAGATACGCAGTATTTT
CASSFFSGRTSTDTQYF
>TRBV30|TRBJ2-7|TRBD1|NA
TGTGCCTGGAGCTCGGGACAGGGAAACTACGAGCAGTACTTC
CAWSSGQGNYEQYF
>TRBV27|TRBJ1-1|NA|NA
TGTGCCAGCAGTATGGGACGGTGGAACACTGAAGCTTTCTTT
CASSMGRWNTEAFF
>TRBV5-4|TRBJ1-2|NA|once
TGTGCCAGCAGCTTGGTAGGGTGGTCGGGACCCGGTGGCTACACCTTC
CASSLVGWSGPGGYTF
>TRBV27|TRBJ1-1|NA|NA
TGTGCCAGCAGTTTATCGATGGGTCACCCGAATGAAGCTTTCTTT
CASSLSMGHPNEAFF
>TRBV23-1|TRBJ2-2|TRBD1|NA
TGCGCCAGCAGCTCGCTCTCCGGGACAGGGACCCTGTCGTGTCGTGACGGGGAGCTGTTTTTT
CASSSLSGTGTLSCRDGELFF
>TRBV25-1|TRBJ1-2|NA|NA
TGTGCCAGCAGTGATTATCGGGGGGCTGGCTACACCTTC
CASSDYRGAGYTF
>TRBV6-6|TRBJ2-7|NA|NA
TGTGCCAGCAGTCGCGGAGGGGGGAACTCCTACGAGCAGTACTTC
CASSRGGGNSYEQYF
>TRBV5-4|TRBJ2-7|TRBD2|NA
TGTGCCAGCAGCTTGGTGGCCCCCAGCGGGAGCGCCTACGAGCAGTACTTC
CASSLVAPSGSAYEQYF
>TRBV2|TRBJ2-3|TRBD1|NA
TGTGCCAGCACGGGACAGAGGGCAGATACGCAGTATTTT
CASTGQRADTQYF
>TRBV28|TRBJ2-3|TRBD2|NA
TGTGCCAGCAGATTAGCGGGACGGGCAGATACGCAGTATTTT
CASRLAGRADTQYF
>TRBV4-1|TRBJ1-4|NA|NA
TGCGCCAGCAGCCGACTTGTCGGGCCTGAAAAACTGTTTTTT
CASSRLVGPEKLFF
>TRBV28|TRBJ2-7|NA|NA
TGTGCCAGCAGTTTTAATGCCCTAAACGGACCCTACGAGCAGTACTTC
CASSFNALNGPYEQYF
>TRBV29-1|TRBJ2-1|NA|NA
TGCAGCGTTGAAGAGGACCTCCACAACTACAATGAGCAGTTCTTC
CSVEEDLHNYNEQFF
>TRBV19|TRBJ1-5|NA|NA
TGTGCCAGTACCGCGGGCCCCCGAAATGGTCAGCCCCAGCATTTT
CASTAGPRNGQPQHF
>TRBV18|TRBJ2-7|NA|NA
TGTGCCAGCTCACCGGTGGGCCCGGGGTTAGGCGAGCAGTACTTC
CASSPVGPGLGEQYF
>TRBV7-2|TRBJ2-2|NA|NA
TGTGCCAGCAGCTTAGTGGACCCGACTTACGGGGAGCTGTTTTTT
CASSLVDPTYGELFF
>TRBV7-3|TRBJ1-2|NA|NA
TGTGCCAGCAGCTTAGAGGGGGGCCTAGGCTACACCTTC
CASSLEGGLGYTF
>TRBV27|TRBJ1-2|NA|once
TGTGCCAGCACTACCCTTCAGGGGTATGGCTACACCTTC
CASTTLQGYGYTF
>TRBV6-5|TRBJ1-5|NA|NA
TGTGCCAGCGGGAGAGGAGGGGATCAGCCCCAGCATTTT
CASGRGGDQPQHF
>TRBV7-7|TRBJ2-3|TRBD2|NA
TGTGCTAGCAGTGCGACTAGCGGCACAGATACGCAGTATTTT
CASSATSGTDTQYF
>TRBV18|TRBJ1-2|NA|few
TGTGCCAGCTCACCATACACGAACTATGGCTACACCTTC
CASSPYTNYGYTF
>TRBV10-3|TRBJ1-5|NA|few
TGTGCCATCAGTGAGTCAGCAGGGGAACAGCCCCAGCATTTT
CAISESAGEQPQHF
>TRBV4-3|TRBJ2-1|TRBD1|NA
TGCGCCAGCAGCCAAGGTCTACTGGGACAGGGCAAATACAATGAGCAGTTCTTC
CASSQGLLGQGKYNEQFF
>TRBV15|TRBJ1-4|NA|once
TGTGCCACCAGCAGAGATCTGAGCGGAACTGCAACTAATGAAAAACTGTTTTTT
CATSRDLSGTATNEKLFF
>TRBV7-9|TRBJ2-1|NA|NA
TGTGCCAGCAGCTTTTACAGGAATGAGCAGTTCTTC
CASSFYRNEQFF
>TRBV7-2|TRBJ2-1|TRBD1|NA
TGTGCCAGCAGCCGGACAGGTGACGGCTACAATGAGCAGTTCTTC
CASSRTGDGYNEQFF
>TRBV12-5|TRBJ2-2|NA|NA
TGTGCTAGTGGTTTGGTATACGGCGGGGAGCTGTTTTTT
CASGLVYGGELFF
>TRBV6-5|TRBJ2-3|TRBD1|once
TGTGCCAGCAGTTACTACAGGGGACCAGATACGCAGTATTTT
CASSYYRGPDTQYF
>TRBV18|TRBJ2-6|TRBD1|NA
TGTGCCAGCTCACCGGGACAGCTCCGCTCTGGGGCCAACGTCCTGACTTTC
CASSPGQLRSGANVLTF
>TRBV28|TRBJ1-5|TRBD1|NA
TGTGCCAGCAGGCCCGGAGGGGGCGAGACCCGCAATCAGCCCCAGCATTTT
CASRPGGGETRNQPQHF
>TRBV19|TRBJ2-1|TRBD2|NA
TGTGCCAGTAGTATCCTGACTAGCGGGAGGGCGGTCAATAATGAGCAGTTCTTC
CASSILTSGRAVNNEQFF
>TRBV11-2|TRBJ2-4|NA|NA
TGTGCCAGCAGCTTAAAGGGTGCCCTTTCTAGCATTCAGTACTTC
CASSLKGALSSIQYF
>TRBV4-1|TRBJ2-3|NA|NA
TGCGCCAGCAGCCAAATGACTTTAGCGGAGTACACAGATACGCAGTATTTT
CASSQMTLAEYTDTQYF
>TRBV7-9|TRBJ1-2|NA|NA
TGTGCCAGCCGCAGTAAGGGGAACTATGGCTACACCTTC
CASRSKGNYGYTF
>TRBV28|TRBJ2-5|NA|NA
TGTGCCAGCAAGAGGGGGGACGAAGGGACCCAGTACTTC
CASKRGDEGTQYF